The T cell receptor beta chain under discussion was sequenced for a study of blood T cell repertoires in COVID-19. About the study: Researchers got acute and convalescent COVID-19 samples from the United States, Italy and Spain. T cells, B-cell-depleted T cells, or PBMCs provided the cDNA or gDNA that served as material.

Produced via immunoSEQ multiplex PCR; TCRdb's table is partial and in-frame only. The sample includes about 270,000 clones, just under 90% of them seen just once. Participants, about 18 to 89 years old, spanned around 25 US areas. Participants reported their clinical history, and cohort assignment relied on those reports. V was clipped by 5 bases and J by 1 base, with 18 bases between them. The CDR3 contains 16 residues. Germline CDR1 and CDR2: SGHRS and YFSETQ. The V and J genes are TRBV5-1 and TRBJ1-1; TRBD1 might be the D (6 bases). Sample: PBMCs or T cells enriched from blood (not recorded which). The TCR was taken from a woman between 25 and 40 years old with acute COVID-19. The CDR3 DNA reads as TGCGCCAGCAGGGACTCGCAGGGGACATCGAACACTGAAGCTTTCTTT. Protein product: CASRDSQGTSNTEAFF.